The TCR beta chain under discussion was sequenced for a study of blood T cell repertoires in COVID-19. Study details: The study drew acute and convalescent COVID-19 samples from the United States, Italy and Spain.

Germline V gene sequence: CDR1 SGHNT, CDR2 YENEEA. This CDR3 has 16 amino acids. Trimming took off 1 base at V and 2 bases at J, with 12 bases between the two ends. Original handling: Cell counts per sample came from amplifying reference gene primers. Sequencing used immunoSEQ multiplex PCR; TCRdb keeps in-frame clones, though not all of them. V, J and clone size reflect that table, while D and trimming were determined from the DNA. The repertoire holds roughly 250,000 clones, with about 88% as singletons. The chain employs TRBV11-3 and TRBJ1-5, with a weak D call TRBD1 (5 bases). The TCR was taken from a woman between 40 and 55 years old who had recovered from COVID-19. The sequenced material came from peripheral blood. CDR3 in amino acids: CASSLVIGRGNQPQHF. In DNA, the CDR3 is TGTGCCAGCAGCTTAGTCATCGGCAGGGGCAATCAGCCCCAGCATTTT.